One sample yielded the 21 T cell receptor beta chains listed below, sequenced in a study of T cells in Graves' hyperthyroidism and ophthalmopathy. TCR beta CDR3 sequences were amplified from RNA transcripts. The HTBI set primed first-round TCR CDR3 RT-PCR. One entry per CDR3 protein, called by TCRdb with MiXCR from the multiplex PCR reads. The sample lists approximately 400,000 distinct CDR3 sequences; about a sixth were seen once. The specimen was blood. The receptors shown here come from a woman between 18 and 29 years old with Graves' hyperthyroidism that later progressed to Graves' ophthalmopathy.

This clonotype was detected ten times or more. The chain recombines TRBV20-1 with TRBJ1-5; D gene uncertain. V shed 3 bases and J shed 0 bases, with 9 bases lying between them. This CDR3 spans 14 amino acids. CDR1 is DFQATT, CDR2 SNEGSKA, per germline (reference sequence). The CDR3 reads CSARSPFSNQPQHF. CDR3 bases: TGCAGTGCTAGGTCCCCGTTTAGCAATCAGCCCCAGCATTTT.

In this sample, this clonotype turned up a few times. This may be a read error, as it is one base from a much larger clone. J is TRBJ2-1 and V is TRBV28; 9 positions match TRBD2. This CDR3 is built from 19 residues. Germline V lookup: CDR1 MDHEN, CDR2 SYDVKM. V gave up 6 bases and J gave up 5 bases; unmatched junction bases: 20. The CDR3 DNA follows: TGTGCCAGCAGCTCCGGTGATTTTGGCGGGAGGGGTGGACACAATGAGCAGTTCTTC. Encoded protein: CASSSGDFGGRGGHNEQFF.

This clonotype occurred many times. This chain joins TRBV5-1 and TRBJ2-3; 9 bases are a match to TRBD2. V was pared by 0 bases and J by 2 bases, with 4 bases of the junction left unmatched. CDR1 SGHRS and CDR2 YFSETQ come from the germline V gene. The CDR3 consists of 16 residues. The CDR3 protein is CASSLAAGGVTDTQYF. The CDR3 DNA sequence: TGCGCCAGCAGCTTGGCCGCGGGAGGGGTCACAGATACGCAGTATTTT.

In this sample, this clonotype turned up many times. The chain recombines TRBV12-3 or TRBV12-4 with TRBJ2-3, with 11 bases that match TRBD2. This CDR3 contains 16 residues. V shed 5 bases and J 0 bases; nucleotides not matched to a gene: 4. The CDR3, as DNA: TGTGCCAGCAGTCACACTAGCGGGGGAAGCACAGATACGCAGTATTTT. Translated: CASSHTSGGSTDTQYF.

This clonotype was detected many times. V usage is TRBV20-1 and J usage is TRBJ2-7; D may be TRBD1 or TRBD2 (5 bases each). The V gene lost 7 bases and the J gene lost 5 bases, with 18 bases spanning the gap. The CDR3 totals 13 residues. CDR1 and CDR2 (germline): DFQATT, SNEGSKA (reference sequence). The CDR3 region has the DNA TGCAGTGGAAGACGAGGGGCGAAGGACGAGCAGTACTTC. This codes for CSGRRGAKDEQYF.

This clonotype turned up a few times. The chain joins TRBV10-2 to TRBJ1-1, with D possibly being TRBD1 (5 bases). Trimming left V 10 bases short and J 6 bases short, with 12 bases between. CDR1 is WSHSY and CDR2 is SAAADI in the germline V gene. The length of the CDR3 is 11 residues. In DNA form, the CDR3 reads TGCGCCACCAGGCAGGGCTCTGAAGCTTTCTTT. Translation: CATRQGSEAFF.

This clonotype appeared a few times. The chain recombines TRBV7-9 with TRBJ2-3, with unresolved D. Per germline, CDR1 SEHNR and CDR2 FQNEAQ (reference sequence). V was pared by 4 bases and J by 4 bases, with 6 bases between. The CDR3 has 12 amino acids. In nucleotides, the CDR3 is TGTGCCAGCAGCTCGCTAGCAGATACGCAGTATTTT. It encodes CASSSLADTQYF.

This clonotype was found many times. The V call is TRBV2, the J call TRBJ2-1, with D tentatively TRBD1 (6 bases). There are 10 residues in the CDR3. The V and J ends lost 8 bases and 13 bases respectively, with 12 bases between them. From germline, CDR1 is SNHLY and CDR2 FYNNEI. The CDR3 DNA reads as TGTGCCAGCGTGGGGGCTTTTCAGTTCTTC. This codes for CASVGAFQFF.

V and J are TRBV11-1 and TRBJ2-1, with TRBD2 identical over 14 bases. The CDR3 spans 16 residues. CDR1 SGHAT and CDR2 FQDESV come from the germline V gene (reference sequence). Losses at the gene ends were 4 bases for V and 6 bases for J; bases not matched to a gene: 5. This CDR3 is CASSYSGLAGANEQFF. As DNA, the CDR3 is TGTGCCAGCAGCTACTCGGGACTAGCGGGGGCCAATGAGCAGTTCTTC.

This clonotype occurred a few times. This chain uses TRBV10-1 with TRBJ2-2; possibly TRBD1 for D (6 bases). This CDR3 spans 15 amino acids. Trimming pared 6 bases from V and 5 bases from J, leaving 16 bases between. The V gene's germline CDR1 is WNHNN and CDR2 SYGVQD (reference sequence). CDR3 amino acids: CASRGATRGTGELFF. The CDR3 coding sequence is TGCGCCAGCAGGGGGGCCACGAGAGGAACCGGGGAGCTGTTTTTT.

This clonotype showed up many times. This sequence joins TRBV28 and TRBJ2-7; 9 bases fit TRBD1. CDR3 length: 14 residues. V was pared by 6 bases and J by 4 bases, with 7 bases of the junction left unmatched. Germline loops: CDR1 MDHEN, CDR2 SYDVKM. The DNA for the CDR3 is TGTGCCAGCAGGCGAACAGGGGGCTTTTACGAGCAGTACTTC. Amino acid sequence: CASRRTGGFYEQYF.

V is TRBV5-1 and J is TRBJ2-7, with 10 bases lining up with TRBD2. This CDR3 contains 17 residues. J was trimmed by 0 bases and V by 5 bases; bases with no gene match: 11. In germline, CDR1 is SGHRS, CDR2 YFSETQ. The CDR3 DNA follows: TGCGCCAGCAGTCAGTCGGCTAGCGGGGGAAGCTCCTACGAGCAGTACTTC. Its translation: CASSQSASGGSSYEQYF.

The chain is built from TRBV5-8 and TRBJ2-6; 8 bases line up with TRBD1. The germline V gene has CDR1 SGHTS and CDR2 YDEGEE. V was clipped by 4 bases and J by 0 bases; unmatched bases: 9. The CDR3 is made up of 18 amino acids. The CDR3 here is CASSKTGAQPSGANVLTF. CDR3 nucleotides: TGTGCCAGCAGCAAGACAGGGGCTCAACCCTCTGGGGCCAACGTCCTGACTTTC.

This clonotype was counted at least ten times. The CDR3 is CASSLRQGDTEAFF. In nucleotides, the CDR3 is TGTGCCAGCAGTTTGCGGCAGGGGGACACTGAAGCTTTCTTT. This rearrangement joins TRBV28 to TRBJ1-1; 7 nucleotides agree with TRBD1. CDR3 size: 14 residues. J lost 3 bases, V lost 3 bases, and 4 bases had no gene match. Germline V gene sequence: CDR1 MDHEN, CDR2 SYDVKM.

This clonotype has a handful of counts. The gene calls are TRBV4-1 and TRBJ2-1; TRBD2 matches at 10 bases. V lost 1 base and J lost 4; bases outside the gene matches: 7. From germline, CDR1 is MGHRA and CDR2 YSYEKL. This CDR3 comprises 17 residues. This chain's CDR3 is CASSQVLAGVLYNEQFF. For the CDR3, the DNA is TGCGCCAGCAGCCAAGTCCTAGCGGGAGTGTTATACAATGAGCAGTTCTTC.

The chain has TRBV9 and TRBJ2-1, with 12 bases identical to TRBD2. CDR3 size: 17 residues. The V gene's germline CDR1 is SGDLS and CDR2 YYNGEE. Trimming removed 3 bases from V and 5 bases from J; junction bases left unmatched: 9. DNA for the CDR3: TGTGCCAGCAGCGGATCTAGCGGGAGGGCCCCACACAATGAGCAGTTCTTC. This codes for CASSGSSGRAPHNEQFF.

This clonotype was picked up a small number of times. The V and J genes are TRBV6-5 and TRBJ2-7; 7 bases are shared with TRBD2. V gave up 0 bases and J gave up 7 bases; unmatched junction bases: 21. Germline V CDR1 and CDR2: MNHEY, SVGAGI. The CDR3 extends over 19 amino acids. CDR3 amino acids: CASSYSNLAAQPEWREQYF. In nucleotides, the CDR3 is TGTGCCAGCAGTTACTCGAACCTAGCGGCTCAGCCCGAGTGGAGGGAGCAGTACTTC.

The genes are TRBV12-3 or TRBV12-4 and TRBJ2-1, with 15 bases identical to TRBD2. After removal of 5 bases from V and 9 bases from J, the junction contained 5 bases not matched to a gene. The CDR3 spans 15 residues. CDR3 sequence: CASSEGLAGGGEQFF. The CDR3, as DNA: TGTGCCAGCAGTGAGGGACTAGCGGGAGGAGGTGAGCAGTTCTTC.

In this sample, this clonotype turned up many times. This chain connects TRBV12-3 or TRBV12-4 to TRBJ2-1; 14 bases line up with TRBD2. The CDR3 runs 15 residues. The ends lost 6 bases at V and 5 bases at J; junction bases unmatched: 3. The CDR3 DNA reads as TGTGCCAGCAGCCGACTAGCGGGAGGGAACAATGAGCAGTTCTTC. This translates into CASSRLAGGNNEQFF.

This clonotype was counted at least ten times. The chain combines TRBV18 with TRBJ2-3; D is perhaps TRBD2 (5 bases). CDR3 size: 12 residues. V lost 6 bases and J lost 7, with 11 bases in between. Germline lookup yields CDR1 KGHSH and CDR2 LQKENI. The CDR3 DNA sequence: TGTGCCAGCTCTCAGGACTTACATACGCAGTATTTT. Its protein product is CASSQDLHTQYF.

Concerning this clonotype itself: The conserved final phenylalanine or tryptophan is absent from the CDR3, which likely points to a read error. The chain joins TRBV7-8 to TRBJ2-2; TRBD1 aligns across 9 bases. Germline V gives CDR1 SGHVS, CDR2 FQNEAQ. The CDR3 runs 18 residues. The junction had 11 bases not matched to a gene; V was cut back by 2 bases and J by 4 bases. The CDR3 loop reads CASSLIRYRGRSTGELFL. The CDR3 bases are TGTGCCAGCAGCTTAATCCGCTACAGGGGGCGATCCACCGGGGAGCTGTTTCTT.